The present T cell receptor (beta chain) was sequenced within a study of CD8 T cells in cerebrospinal fluid in Alzheimer's disease. Frequency places this clonotype as medium-sized. What it binds is not known. The study's findings and limits: Finding EBV-specific TCRs in cerebrospinal fluid does not show EBV causes Alzheimer's disease.

TCRdb reprocessed the 10x single-cell sequencing reads and reports one entry per CDR3 protein, with no DNA. The table gives about 1,200 distinct CDR3 sequences; the top ten clones make up more than 7% of it. Sample: cerebrospinal fluid. The receptor's source is a human donor with Alzheimer's disease.

The CDR3 region is CASSSGTGHNSPLHF. The V gene is TRBV5-1, the J gene TRBJ1-6; TCRdb selects TRBD1, and the lack of DNA leaves this call unchecked. This CDR3 has 15 amino acids. The germline CDR1 and CDR2 sequences are SGHRS and YFSETQ.